This TCR beta chain was retrieved from a study of naive and memory T cell subsets. The study, taken as a whole, reports: This RNA-based method may be sensitive to activation-related transcript changes.

Amplification of ligated cDNA took four PCR rounds with SP2 and nested alpha and beta constant primers. For blood and skin samples, reverse transcription used TCR alpha and beta constant primers. TCRdb used MiXCR to reprocess the 5' RACE reads, holding one entry per CDR3 protein. The sample carries about 62,000 distinct CDR3 sequences, approximately 8% recorded once. Germline CDR1 DFQATT, CDR2 SNEGSKA (reference sequence). The CDR3 contains 14 residues. Trimming cost V 1 base and J 5 bases; bases outside gene matches: 8. Ten or more counts support this clonotype. Its target is unknown. TCR cDNA received a 3' ligated oligonucleotide that carried a UMI. Whole blood, 2.5 to 3 ml, came from adult healthy volunteers. Input was about 1 to 1,100 ng of DNase-treated total RNA without cell sorting.

J is TRBJ2-7 and V is TRBV20-1, with TRBD2 matching over 7 bases. The origin of this receptor is a female donor in good health. This CDR3 is CSARGDSGPHEQYF. CDR3 DNA sequence: TGCAGTGCTAGAGGGGATAGCGGGCCTCACGAGCAGTACTTC.